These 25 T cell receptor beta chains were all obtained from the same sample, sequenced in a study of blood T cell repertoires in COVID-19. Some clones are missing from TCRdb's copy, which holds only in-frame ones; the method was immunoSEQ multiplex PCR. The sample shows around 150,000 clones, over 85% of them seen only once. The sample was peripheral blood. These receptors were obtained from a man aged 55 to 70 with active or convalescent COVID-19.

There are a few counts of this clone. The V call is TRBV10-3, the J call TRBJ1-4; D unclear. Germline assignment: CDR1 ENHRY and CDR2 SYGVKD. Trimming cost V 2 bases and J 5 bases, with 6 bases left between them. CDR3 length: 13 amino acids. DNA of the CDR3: TGTGCCATCAGTGAGCAGGAAAATGAAAAACTGTTTTTT. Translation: CAISEQENEKLFF.

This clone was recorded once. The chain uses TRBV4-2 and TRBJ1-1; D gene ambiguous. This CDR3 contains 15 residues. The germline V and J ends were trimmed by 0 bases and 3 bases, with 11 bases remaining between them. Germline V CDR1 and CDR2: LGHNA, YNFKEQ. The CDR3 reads CASSQDVGVDTEAFF. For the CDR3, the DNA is TGTGCCAGCAGCCAAGATGTTGGAGTTGACACTGAAGCTTTCTTT.

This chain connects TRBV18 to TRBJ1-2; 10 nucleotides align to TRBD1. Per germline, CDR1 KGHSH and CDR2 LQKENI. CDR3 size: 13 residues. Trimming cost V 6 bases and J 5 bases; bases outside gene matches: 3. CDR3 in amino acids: CASSLGQGYGYTF. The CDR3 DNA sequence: TGTGCCAGCTCCCTGGGACAGGGGTATGGCTACACCTTC.

The CDR3 nucleotides read TGTGCCAGCAGTAGACAGGGAAGGCCTGAAGCTTTCTTT. Residues: CASSRQGRPEAFF. The V and J genes are TRBV12-3 or TRBV12-4 and TRBJ1-1; 7 nucleotides align to TRBD1. V was pared by 5 bases and J by 6 bases, with 6 bases of the junction left unmatched. There are 13 residues in the CDR3.

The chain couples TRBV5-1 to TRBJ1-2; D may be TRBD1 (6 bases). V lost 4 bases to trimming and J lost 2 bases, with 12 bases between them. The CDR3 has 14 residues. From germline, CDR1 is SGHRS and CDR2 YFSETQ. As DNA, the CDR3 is TGCGCCAGCAGCGTCTTACAGGGAAACTATGGCTACACCTTC. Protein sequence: CASSVLQGNYGYTF.

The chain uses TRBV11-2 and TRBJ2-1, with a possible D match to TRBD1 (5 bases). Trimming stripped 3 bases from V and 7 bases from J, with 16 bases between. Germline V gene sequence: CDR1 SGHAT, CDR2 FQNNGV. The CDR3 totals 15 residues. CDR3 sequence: CASSFWGPETNEQFF. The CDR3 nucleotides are TGTGCCAGCAGCTTTTGGGGCCCCGAAACGAATGAGCAGTTCTTC.

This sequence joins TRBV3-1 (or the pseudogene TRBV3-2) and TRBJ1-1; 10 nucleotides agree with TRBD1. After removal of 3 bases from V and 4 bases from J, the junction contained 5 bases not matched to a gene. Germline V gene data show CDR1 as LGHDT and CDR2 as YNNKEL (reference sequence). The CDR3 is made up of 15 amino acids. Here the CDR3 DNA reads TGTGCCAGCAGCCAGACAGGGGGCTGGGGCACTGAAGCTTTCTTT. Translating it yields CASSQTGGWGTEAFF.

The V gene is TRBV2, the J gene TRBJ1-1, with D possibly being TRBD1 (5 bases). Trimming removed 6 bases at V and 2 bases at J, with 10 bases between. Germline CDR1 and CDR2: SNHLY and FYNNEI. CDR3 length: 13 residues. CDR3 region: CASRRDSNTEAFF. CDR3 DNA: TGTGCCAGCAGAAGGGACTCTAACACTGAAGCTTTCTTT. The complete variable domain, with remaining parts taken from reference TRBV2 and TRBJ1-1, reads EPEVTQTPSHQVTQMGQEVILRCVPISNHLYFYWYRQILGQKVEFLVSFYNNEISEKSEIFDDQFSVERPDGSNFTLKIRSTKLEDSAMYFCASRRDSNTEAFFGQGTRLTVV.

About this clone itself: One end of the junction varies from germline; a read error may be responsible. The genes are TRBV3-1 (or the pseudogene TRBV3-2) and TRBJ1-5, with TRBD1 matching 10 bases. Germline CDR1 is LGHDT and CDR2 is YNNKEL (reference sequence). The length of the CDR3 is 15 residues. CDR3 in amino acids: CVSSPRTGGNQPQHF. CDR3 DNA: TGTGTCAGCAGCCCCCGGACAGGGGGAAATCAGCCCCAGCATTTT.

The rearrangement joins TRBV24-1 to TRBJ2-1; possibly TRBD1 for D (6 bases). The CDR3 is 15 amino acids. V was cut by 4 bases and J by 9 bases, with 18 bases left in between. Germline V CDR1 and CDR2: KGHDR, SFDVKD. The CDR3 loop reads CATSEADRPSAEQFF. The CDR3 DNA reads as TGTGCCACCAGTGAGGCAGACAGGCCGAGCGCTGAGCAGTTCTTC.

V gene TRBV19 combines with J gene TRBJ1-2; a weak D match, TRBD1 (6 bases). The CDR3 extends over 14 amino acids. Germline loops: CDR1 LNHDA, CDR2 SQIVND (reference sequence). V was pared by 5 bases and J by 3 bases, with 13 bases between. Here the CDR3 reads CASSRQGPHYGYTF. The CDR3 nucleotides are TGTGCCAGTAGTCGGCAGGGGCCGCACTATGGCTACACCTTC.

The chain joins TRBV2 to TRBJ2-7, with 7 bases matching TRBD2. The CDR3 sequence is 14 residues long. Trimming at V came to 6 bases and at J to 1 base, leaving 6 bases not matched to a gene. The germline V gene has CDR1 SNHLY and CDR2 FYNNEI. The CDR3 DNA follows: TGTGCCAGCAGGGGAGGGAGGGTTTCCTACGAGCAGTACTTC. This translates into CASRGGRVSYEQYF.

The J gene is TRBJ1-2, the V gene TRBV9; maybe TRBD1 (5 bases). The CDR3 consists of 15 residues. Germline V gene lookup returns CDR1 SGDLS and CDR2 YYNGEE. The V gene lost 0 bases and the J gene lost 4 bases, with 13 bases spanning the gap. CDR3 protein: CASSVVVGQGYGYTF. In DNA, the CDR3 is TGTGCCAGCAGCGTAGTAGTGGGGCAAGGCTATGGCTACACCTTC. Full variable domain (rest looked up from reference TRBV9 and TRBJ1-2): DSGVTQTPKHLITATGQRVTLRCSPRSGDLSVYWYQQSLDQGLQFLIQYYNGEERAKGNILERFSAQQFPDLHSELNLSSLELGDSALYFCASSVVVGQGYGYTFGSGTRLTVV.

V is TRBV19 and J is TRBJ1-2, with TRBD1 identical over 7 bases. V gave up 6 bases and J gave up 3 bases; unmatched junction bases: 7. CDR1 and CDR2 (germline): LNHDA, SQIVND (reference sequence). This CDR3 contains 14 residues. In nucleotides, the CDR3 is TGTGCCAGTAGCCCACAGGGGCGTGACTATGGCTACACCTTC. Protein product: CASSPQGRDYGYTF. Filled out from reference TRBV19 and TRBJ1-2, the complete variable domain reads DGGITQSPKYLFRKEGQNVTLSCEQNLNHDAMYWYRQDPGQGLRLIYYSQIVNDFQKGDIAEGYSVSREKKESFPLTVTSAQKNPTAFYLCASSPQGRDYGYTFGSGTRLTVV.

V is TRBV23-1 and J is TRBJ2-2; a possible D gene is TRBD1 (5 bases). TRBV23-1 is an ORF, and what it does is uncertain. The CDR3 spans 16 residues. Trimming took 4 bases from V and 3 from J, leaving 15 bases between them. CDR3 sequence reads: CASSLSTGYHTGELFF. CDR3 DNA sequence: TGCGCCAGCAGTCTCAGTACAGGTTATCACACCGGGGAGCTGTTTTTT.

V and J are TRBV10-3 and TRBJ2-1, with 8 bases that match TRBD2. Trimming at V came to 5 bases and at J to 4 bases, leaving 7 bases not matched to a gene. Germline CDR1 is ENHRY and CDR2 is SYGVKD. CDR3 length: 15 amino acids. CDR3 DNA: TGTGCCATCAGTCGAGCGGGAGCCCGGTACAATGAGCAGTTCTTC. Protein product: CAISRAGARYNEQFF.

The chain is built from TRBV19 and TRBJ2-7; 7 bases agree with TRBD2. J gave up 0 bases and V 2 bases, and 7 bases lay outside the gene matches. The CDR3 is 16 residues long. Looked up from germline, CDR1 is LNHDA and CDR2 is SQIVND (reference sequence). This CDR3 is CASSIRGRAPSYEQYF. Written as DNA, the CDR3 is TGTGCCAGTAGTATACGAGGGAGGGCCCCCTCCTACGAGCAGTACTTC.

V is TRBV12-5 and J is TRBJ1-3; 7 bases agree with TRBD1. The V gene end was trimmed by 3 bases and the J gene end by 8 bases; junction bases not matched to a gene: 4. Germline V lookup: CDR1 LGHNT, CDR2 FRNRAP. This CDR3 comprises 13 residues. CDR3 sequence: CASGLGTEDTIYF. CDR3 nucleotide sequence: TGTGCTAGTGGTTTAGGGACAGAAGACACCATATATTTT. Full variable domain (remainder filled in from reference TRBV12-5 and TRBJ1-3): DARVTQTPRHKVTEMGQEVTMRCQPILGHNTVFWYRQTMMQGLELLAYFRNRAPLDDSGMPKDRFSAEMPDATLATLKIQPSEPRDSAVYFCASGLGTEDTIYFGEGSWLTVV.

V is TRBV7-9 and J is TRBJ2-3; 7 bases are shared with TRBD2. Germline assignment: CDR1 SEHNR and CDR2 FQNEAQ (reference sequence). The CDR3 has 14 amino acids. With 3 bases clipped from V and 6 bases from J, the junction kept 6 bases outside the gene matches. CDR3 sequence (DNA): TGTGCCAGCAGCTTGAACGGGGGGTTGGATACGCAGTATTTT. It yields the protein CASSLNGGLDTQYF. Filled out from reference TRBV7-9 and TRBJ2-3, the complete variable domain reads DTGVSQNPRHKITKRGQNVTFRCDPISEHNRLYWYRQTLGQGPEFLTYFQNEAQLEKSRLLSDRFSAERPKGSFSTLEIQRTEQGDSAMYLCASSLNGGLDTQYFGPGTRLTVL.

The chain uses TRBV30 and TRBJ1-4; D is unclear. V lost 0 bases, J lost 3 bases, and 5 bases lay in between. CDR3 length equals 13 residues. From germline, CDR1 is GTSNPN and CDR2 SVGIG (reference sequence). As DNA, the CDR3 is TGTGCCTGGAGTGTTGAGCCTAATGAAAAACTGTTTTTT. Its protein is CAWSVEPNEKLFF.

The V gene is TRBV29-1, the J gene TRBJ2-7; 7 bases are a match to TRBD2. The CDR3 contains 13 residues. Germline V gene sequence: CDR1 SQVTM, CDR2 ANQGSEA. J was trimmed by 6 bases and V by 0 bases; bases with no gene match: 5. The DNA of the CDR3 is TGCAGCGTTGAAGATCAGTCGGGGGGCGAGCAGTACTTC. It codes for CSVEDQSGGEQYF.

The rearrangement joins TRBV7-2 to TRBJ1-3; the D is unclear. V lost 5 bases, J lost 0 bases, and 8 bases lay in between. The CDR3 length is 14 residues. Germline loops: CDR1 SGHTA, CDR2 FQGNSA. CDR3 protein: CASSTQSSGNTIYF. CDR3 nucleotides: TGTGCCAGCAGCACACAGAGCTCTGGAAACACCATATATTTT.

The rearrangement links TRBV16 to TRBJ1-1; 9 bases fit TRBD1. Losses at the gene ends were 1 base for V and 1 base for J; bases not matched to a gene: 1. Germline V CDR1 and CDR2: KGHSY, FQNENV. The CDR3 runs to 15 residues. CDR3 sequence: CASSQLGQGNTEAFF. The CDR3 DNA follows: TGTGCCAGCAGCCAATTGGGACAGGGGAACACTGAAGCTTTCTTT.

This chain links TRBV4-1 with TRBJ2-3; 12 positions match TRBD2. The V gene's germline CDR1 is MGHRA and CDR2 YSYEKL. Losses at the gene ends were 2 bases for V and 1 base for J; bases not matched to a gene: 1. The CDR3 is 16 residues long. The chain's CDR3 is CASSQRLAGGTDTQYF. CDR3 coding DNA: TGCGCCAGCAGCCAACGACTAGCGGGGGGCACAGATACGCAGTATTTT.

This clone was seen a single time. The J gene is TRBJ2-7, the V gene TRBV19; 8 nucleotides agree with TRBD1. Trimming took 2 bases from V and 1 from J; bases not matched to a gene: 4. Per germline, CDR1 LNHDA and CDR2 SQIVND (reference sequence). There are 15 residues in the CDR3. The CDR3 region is CASSISWDRSYEQYF. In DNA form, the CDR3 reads TGTGCCAGTAGTATAAGTTGGGACAGGTCCTACGAGCAGTACTTC.